The source of this TCR beta chain is a study of PD-L1 blockade in urothelial cancer. Turning to the study itself: Analyses used blood from 3 weeks (second dose) and 6 weeks after treatment start.

The protocol was immunoSEQ multiplex PCR, while the TCRdb copy is restricted to in-frame clones and leaves out a portion. The top ten hold 1% to 1.5% of the sample, which has about 52,000 clones, about four fifths seen once. Study results and limitations: Tumor-associated TCR clones expanded more in blood at 3 weeks in patients with durable benefit. Better progression-free and overall survival followed lower pretreatment blood clonality.

The time point here: pretreatment peripheral blood. Pretreatment and on-treatment samples were taken, numbering 1 to 8 per patient. V was cut by 2 bases and J by 4 bases, with 15 bases left in between. The CDR3 loop spans 14 amino acids. The germline V gene has CDR1 SQVTM and CDR2 ANQGSEA. Worth noting for this clone: Antigen unknown.

Sequencing was performed on PBMCs, taken around atezolizumab (anti-PD-L1) treatment. The source is a man aged 45 to 65 with urothelial cancer. V and J are TRBV29-1 and TRBJ2-7, with a possible D match to TRBD1 (6 bases). The CDR3 is CSVEISAGVYEQYF. The CDR3 bases are TGCAGCGTTGAAATCTCGGCAGGGGTTTACGAGCAGTACTTC.